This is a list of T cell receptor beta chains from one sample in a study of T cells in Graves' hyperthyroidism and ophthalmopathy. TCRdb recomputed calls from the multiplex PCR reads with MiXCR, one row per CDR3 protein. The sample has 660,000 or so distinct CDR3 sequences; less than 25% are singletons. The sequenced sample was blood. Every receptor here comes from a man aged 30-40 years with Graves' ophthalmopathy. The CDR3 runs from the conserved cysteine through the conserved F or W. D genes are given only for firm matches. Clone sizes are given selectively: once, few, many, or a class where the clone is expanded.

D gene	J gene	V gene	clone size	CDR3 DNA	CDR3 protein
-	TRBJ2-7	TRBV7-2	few	TGTGCCAGCAGCTTAAGTGATGGGTTGCGCTACGAGCAGTACTTC	CASSLSDGLRYEQYF
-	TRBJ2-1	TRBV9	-	TGTGCCAGCAGCAACCGGGGCGGTGAGCAGTTCTTC	CASSNRGGEQFF
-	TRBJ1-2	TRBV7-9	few	TGTGCCAGCAGCCCCCAAGAGGCAGGGAGATATGGCTACACCTTC	CASSPQEAGRYGYTF
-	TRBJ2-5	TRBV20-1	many	TGCAGTGCTAGAGGGAGACAGGAAGAGACCCAGTACTTC	CSARGRQEETQYF
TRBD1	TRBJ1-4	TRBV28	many	TGTGCCAGCAGTTCGCTGGGCACAGGGGGTTCTAATGAAAAACTGTTTTTT	CASSSLGTGGSNEKLFF
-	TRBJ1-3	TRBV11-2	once	TGTGCCAGCAACCCAATTGTCGGACGGACCTCTGGAAACACCATATATTTT	CASNPIVGRTSGNTIYF
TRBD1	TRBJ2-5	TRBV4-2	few	TGTGCCAGCAGCCCAATACAGGGGGCGAGGCAAGAGACCCAGTACTTC	CASSPIQGARQETQYF
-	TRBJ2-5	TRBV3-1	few	TGTGCCAGCAGCCCATCAGGGGCCGGAGAGACCCAGTACTTC	CASSPSGAGETQYF
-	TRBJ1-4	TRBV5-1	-	-	CASSRAGGGKNCFF
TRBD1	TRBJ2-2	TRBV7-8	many	TGTGCCAGCAGCCGAGGGACAGGGGGCATTGCCGGGGAGCTGTTTTTT	CASSRGTGGIAGELFF
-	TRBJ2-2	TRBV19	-	TGTGCCAGTCAGGGCGGGGAGCTGTTTTTT	CASQGGELFF
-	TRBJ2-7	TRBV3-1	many	TGTGCCAGCAGCCAAGGAGTTGCTTCCTACGAGCAGTACTTC	CASSQGVASYEQYF
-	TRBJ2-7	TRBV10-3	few	TGTGCCATCAGTGAGGGGGGGACTTTTACGGGGGACGAGCAGTACTTC	CAISEGGTFTGDEQYF
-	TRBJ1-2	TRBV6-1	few	TGTGCCAGCACCGACGAGGCATATGGCTACACCTTC	CASTDEAYGYTF
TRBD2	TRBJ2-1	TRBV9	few	TGTGCCAGCAGCGTACTAGCGGACTCTTACAATGAGCAGTTCTTC	CASSVLADSYNEQFF
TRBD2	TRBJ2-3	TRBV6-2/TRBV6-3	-	TGTGCCAGCAGTTACCTAGCGGGAGTGGATACGCAGTATTTT	CASSYLAGVDTQYF
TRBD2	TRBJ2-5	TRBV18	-	TGTGCCAGCTCACCGGATTCGGGAGGGGAGACCCAGTACTTC	CASSPDSGGETQYF
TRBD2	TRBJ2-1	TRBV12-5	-	TGTGCTAGTGGTTTGGCCTCGACATATGGGACTAGCGGGAGCACGTCGCGGGATGAGCAGTTCTTC	CASGLASTYGTSGSTSRDEQFF
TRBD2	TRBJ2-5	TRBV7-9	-	TGTGCCAGCATGACTAGCGGGAGAGAAGAGACCCAGTACTTC	CASMTSGREETQYF
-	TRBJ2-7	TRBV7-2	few	TGTGCCAGCAGCTTAGAGGGTCTAGCCTTCTACGAGCAGTACTTC	CASSLEGLAFYEQYF
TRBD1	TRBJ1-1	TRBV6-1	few	TGTGCCAGCAGTGGGACCTGGACAGGGGCGAATGAAGCTTTCTTT	CASSGTWTGANEAFF
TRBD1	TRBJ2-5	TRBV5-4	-	TGTGCCAGCAGATCGGGACAGGTCGACACCCAGTACTTC	CASRSGQVDTQYF
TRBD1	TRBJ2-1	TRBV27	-	TGTGCCAGCAGTCCTAACGGACAGGGGGCGTACAATGAGCAGTTCTTC	CASSPNGQGAYNEQFF
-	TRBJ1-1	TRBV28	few	TGTGCCAGCAGTTTATTCCCAGGGTTGAACACTGAAGCTTTCTTT	CASSLFPGLNTEAFF
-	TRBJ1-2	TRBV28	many	TGTGCCAGCAGTATCACAGCGATCTATGGCTACACCTTC	CASSITAIYGYTF
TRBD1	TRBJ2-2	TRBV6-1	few	TGTGCCAGCAGTGAATGGATGACAGGGGGGGACGACGCCGGGGAGCTGTTTTTT	CASSEWMTGGDDAGELFF
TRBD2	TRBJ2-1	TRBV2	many	TGTGCCAGCAGTATATCTAGCGGAGACAATGAGCAGTTCTTC	CASSISSGDNEQFF
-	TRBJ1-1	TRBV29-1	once	TGCAGCGTTGAATATGGGGTTGACACTGAAGCTTTCTTT	CSVEYGVDTEAFF
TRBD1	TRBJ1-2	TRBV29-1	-	TGCAGCGTTGAAGCTCAGGGGGTGGAAGGCTACACCTTC	CSVEAQGVEGYTF
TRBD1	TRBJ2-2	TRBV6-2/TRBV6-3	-	TGTGCCAGCACCCGGACAGGGTATCAAGACACCGGGGAGCTGTTTTTT	CASTRTGYQDTGELFF
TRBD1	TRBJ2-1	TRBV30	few	TGTGCCTGGGGGGGAGGGGACAGGGTTTACAATGAGCAGTTCTTC	CAWGGGDRVYNEQFF
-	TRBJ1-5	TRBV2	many	TGTGCCAGCAGTGATAGCAATCAGCCCCAGCATTTT	CASSDSNQPQHF
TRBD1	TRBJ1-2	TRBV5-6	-	TGTGCCAGCACGGTGGACAGGGCGAACTATGGCTACACCTTC	CASTVDRANYGYTF
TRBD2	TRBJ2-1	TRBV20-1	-	TGCAGTGCTAGAGGGCCCCCTCTAGCGGGAGGTCCCAATGAGCAGTTCTTC	CSARGPPLAGGPNEQFF
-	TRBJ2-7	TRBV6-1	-	TGTGCGGCCTTAGACGGGCGGAGCTCCTACGAGCAGTACTTC	CAALDGRSSYEQYF
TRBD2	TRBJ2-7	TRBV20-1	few	TGCAGTGCTAGAGAGGGTAGCGGGAGTGAGCAGTACTTC	CSAREGSGSEQYF
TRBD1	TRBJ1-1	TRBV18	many	TGTGCCAGCTCCGAGACAGGGGGGGACACTGAAGCTTTCTTT	CASSETGGDTEAFF
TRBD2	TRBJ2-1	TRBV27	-	TGTGCCAGCAGTTTAACGGCTAGCGGGAGGGACAGCTCCTACAATGAGCAGTTCTTC	CASSLTASGRDSSYNEQFF
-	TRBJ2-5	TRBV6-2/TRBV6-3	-	TGTGCCAGCAGTACGGACACGGGGACGGTGTACCAAGAGACCCAGTACTTC	CASSTDTGTVYQETQYF
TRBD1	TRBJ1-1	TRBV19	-	TGTGCCAGTAGTTACGCCGGGACAGCTAACACTGAAGCTTTCTTT	CASSYAGTANTEAFF
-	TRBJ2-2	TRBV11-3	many	TGTGCCAGCAGCATCACCAGGGACAGTTCGAAGACTAGCGTGGTATCCGGGGAGCTGTTTTTT	CASSITRDSSKTSVVSGELFF
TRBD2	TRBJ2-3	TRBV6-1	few	TGTGCCAGCAGTTTATCGAGGCCGGGACTAGCGGGAGGGGGCGCAGATACGCAGTATTTT	CASSLSRPGLAGGGADTQYF
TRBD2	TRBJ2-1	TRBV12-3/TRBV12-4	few	TGTGCCAGCAGTTCACCCGCCCGGGTAGCGGGAGGGTATGAGCAGTTCTTC	CASSSPARVAGGYEQFF
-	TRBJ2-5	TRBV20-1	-	TGCAGTGCCAATGGTTACAGACAAGAGACCCAGTACTTC	CSANGYRQETQYF